These 25 T cell receptor beta chains were all obtained from the same sample, sequenced in a study of CD8+CD57+ T cells in acquired aplastic anemia. Genomic DNA acted as the template from which TCR beta VDJ combination and CDR3 sequence profiling were carried out. Using its own MiXCR run on the reads, TCRdb lists one record per CDR3 protein. The sample yields approximately 200,000 distinct CDR3 sequences, 61% seen once. The specimen was sorted CD4+, CD8+, or CD8+CD57+ T cells (not recorded which) from PBMCs. The receptors come from a human donor in good health.

This chain connects TRBV11-2 to TRBJ1-6; D unclear. With 1 base removed from V and 2 bases from J, the gap between germline ends came to 12 bases. Germline V gene data show CDR1 as SGHAT and CDR2 as FQNNGV. The CDR3 spans 17 residues. This chain's CDR3 is CASSLGSSSAYNSPLHF. In nucleotides, the CDR3 is TGTGCCAGCAGCTTAGGATCTTCGAGTGCCTATAATTCACCCCTCCACTTT.

This clonotype was recorded many times. The chain uses TRBV6-4 and TRBJ2-7; 12 nucleotides align to TRBD1. CDR3 length: 16 amino acids. V was clipped by 0 bases and J by 6 bases; unmatched bases: 6. CDR1 and CDR2 (germline): MRHNA, SNTAGT. The DNA of the CDR3 is TGTGCCAGCAGTGACTCTCCGGGACAGGGGGCCGGCGAGCAGTACTTC. It is translated as CASSDSPGQGAGEQYF.

This clonotype showed up many times. This chain joins TRBV27 and TRBJ2-7; no reliable D call. The germline V gene encodes CDR1 MNHEY and CDR2 SMNVEV (reference sequence). The CDR3 covers 11 residues. Trimming removed 3 bases from V and 5 bases from J, with 5 bases in between. CDR3 loop: CASSFAHEQYF. As DNA, the CDR3 is TGTGCCAGCAGTTTCGCCCACGAGCAGTACTTC.

The chain links TRBV9 to TRBJ2-5; D not certain. This CDR3 is 12 amino acids long. The germline V and J ends were trimmed by 5 bases and 2 bases, with 7 bases remaining between them. Looked up from germline, CDR1 is SGDLS and CDR2 is YYNGEE. CDR3 in amino acids: CASRVGQETQYF. In DNA form, the CDR3 reads TGTGCCAGCAGGGTGGGGCAAGAGACCCAGTACTTC.

Concerning this clonotype: In this CDR3 the conserved last residue, phenylalanine or tryptophan, is missing, so a read error is likely. Because the CDR3's place on the DNA is in doubt, the DNA is left out and the CDR3 is given as listed by TCRdb. The chain couples TRBV7-6 to TRBJ1-1. The CDR3 length is 8 residues, termini included. Per germline, CDR1 SGHVS and CDR2 FNYEAQ. The CDR3 protein is CASSLSPP.

This chain joins TRBV7-8 and TRBJ2-1, with 8 positions matching TRBD1. The V and J ends lost 4 bases and 13 bases, in that order; junction bases with no gene match: 9. There are 13 residues in the CDR3. CDR1 is SGHVS and CDR2 is FQNEAQ in the germline V gene. The CDR3 DNA sequence: TGTGCCAGCAGCTCGCAGACAGGGGCCGTACAGTTCTTC. Its translation: CASSSQTGAVQFF.

On this clonotype itself: A much larger clone is a single base away; this may be a read error. The V and J genes are TRBV6-5 and TRBJ2-2; 9 bases fit TRBD1. The germline CDR1 and CDR2 sequences are MNHEY and SVGAGI. V lost 5 bases to trimming and J lost 0 bases; unmatched junction nucleotides: 10. The length of the CDR3 is 18 residues. CDR3 nucleotides: TGTGCCAGCAGTCAAACCGGGACAGGGACGACGAACACCGGGGAGCTGTTTTTT. Protein: CASSQTGTGTTNTGELFF.

The CDR3 spells CASSLWTRNEQFF. The CDR3 coding sequence is TGTGCCAGCAGCTTATGGACGAGAAATGAGCAGTTCTTC. The chain employs TRBV11-2 and TRBJ2-1; the D is unclear. The CDR3 is 13 residues long. V was cut by 2 bases and J by 7 bases, with 9 bases left in between. Germline-derived CDR1 and CDR2 are SGHAT and FQNNGV.

This chain uses TRBV27 with TRBJ2-1; 9 nucleotides match TRBD2. J was trimmed by 7 bases and V by 7 bases; bases with no gene match: 11. The CDR3 has 15 residues. Germline V gives CDR1 MNHEY, CDR2 SMNVEV (reference sequence). Here the CDR3 reads CASTSPLAGWNEQFF. In nucleotides, the CDR3 is TGTGCCAGCACAAGCCCCCTAGCGGGGTGGAATGAGCAGTTCTTC.

This clonotype has ten or more counts. This chain uses TRBV6-6 with TRBJ2-7; D possibly matches TRBD1 or TRBD2 (6 bases each). The V gene lost 6 bases and the J gene lost 2 bases, with 20 bases spanning the gap. Looked up from germline, CDR1 is MNHNY and CDR2 is SVGAGI (reference sequence). CDR3 length: 16 residues. The CDR3 bases are TGTGCCAGCAGCGGCCGGAGGGGGGCGGTGACCTACGAGCAGTACTTC. The encoded protein is CASSGRRGAVTYEQYF.

This rearrangement joins TRBV10-3 to TRBJ2-6, with 7 bases lining up with TRBD1. The germline V gene encodes CDR1 ENHRY and CDR2 SYGVKD. The CDR3 is 15 residues long. Germline trimming cut 3 bases from V and 9 bases from J; bases unmatched to any gene: 8. The CDR3 spells CAISEDRAIINVLTF. CDR3 in DNA: TGTGCCATCAGTGAAGACAGGGCGATTATCAACGTCCTGACTTTC.

This clonotype came up many times. The rearrangement uses TRBV7-9 and TRBJ2-1, with 7 nucleotides matching TRBD1. The V and J ends lost 7 bases and 8 bases, in that order; junction bases with no gene match: 2. The CDR3 runs 11 residues. The germline CDR1 and CDR2 sequences are SEHNR and FQNEAQ (reference sequence). The CDR3 nucleotides read TGTGCCAGCAACAGGGGCGATGAGCAGTTCTTC. It is translated as CASNRGDEQFF.

This rearrangement joins TRBV19 to TRBJ2-7; D might be TRBD1 or TRBD2, each matching 6 bases. Germline V gives CDR1 LNHDA, CDR2 SQIVND (reference sequence). The CDR3 is 12 residues long. The ends were cut back, 4 bases at V and 6 bases at J, with 10 bases in the middle. The chain's CDR3 is CASSRQEGEQYF. CDR3 sequence (DNA): TGTGCCAGTAGTAGACAGGAGGGCGAGCAGTACTTC.

The table lists this clonotype with a few counts. The genes are TRBV7-8 and TRBJ1-3; D is possibly TRBD1 (5 bases). CDR3 size: 17 residues. CDR1 is SGHVS and CDR2 is FQNEAQ in the germline V gene. The germline V and J ends were trimmed by 0 bases and 0 bases, with 12 bases remaining between them. The DNA for the CDR3 is TGTGCCAGCAGCTTAGCATTCGCAGGGAGCTCTGGAAACACCATATATTTT. It specifies CASSLAFAGSSGNTIYF.

V gene TRBV10-2 combines with J gene TRBJ2-3, with D uncertain. Germline CDR1 WSHSY, CDR2 SAAADI. Trimming stripped 2 bases from V and 6 bases from J, with 6 bases between. The length of the CDR3 is 12 residues. The CDR3 DNA sequence: TGCGCCAGCAGTGAGATTTGGGATACGCAGTATTTT. This gives the protein CASSEIWDTQYF.

The chain recombines TRBV20-1 with TRBJ2-7; 13 positions agree with TRBD2. The length of the CDR3 is 16 residues. Trimming at V came to 1 base and at J to 4 bases, leaving 7 bases not matched to a gene. Germline CDR1 is DFQATT and CDR2 is SNEGSKA (reference sequence). This CDR3 reads CSARGLLAGGPYEQYF. The CDR3 bases are TGCAGTGCTAGAGGTTTACTAGCGGGAGGGCCTTACGAGCAGTACTTC.

This clonotype was seen many times. This rearrangement joins TRBV11-2 to TRBJ2-1, with 11 nucleotides matching TRBD2. This CDR3 is 15 amino acids long. The trim removed 5 bases at V and 9 bases at J, leaving 9 bases unmatched. The V gene's germline CDR1 is SGHAT and CDR2 FQNNGV. The CDR3 spells CASSNLAGGPVEQFF. CDR3 in DNA: TGTGCCAGCAGCAATTTAGCGGGAGGGCCGGTTGAGCAGTTCTTC. Combining the CDR3 with reference TRBV11-2 and TRBJ2-1 gives the whole variable domain EAGVAQSPRYKIIEKRQSVAFWCNPISGHATLYWYQQILGQGPKLLIQFQNNGVVDDSQLPKDRFSAERLKGVDSTLKIQPAKLEDSAVYLCASSNLAGGPVEQFFGPGTRLTVL.

The rearrangement uses TRBV28 and TRBJ1-2; possible D gene TRBD1, 5 bases. Germline CDR1 reads MDHEN; CDR2 reads SYDVKM. Trimming pared 2 bases from V and 5 bases from J, leaving 12 bases between. This CDR3 has 14 residues. CDR3 nucleotide sequence: TGTGCCAGCAGTTTAAGTTCGGGGGAGTATGGCTACACCTTC. Translating gives CASSLSSGEYGYTF.

J is TRBJ2-7 and V is TRBV24-1; D possibly corresponds to TRBD1 (6 bases). This CDR3 spans 14 amino acids. Trimming removed 4 bases from V and 3 bases from J, with 12 bases in between. CDR1 and CDR2 from the germline V gene are KGHDR and SFDVKD. The CDR3: CATSEGTLDYEQYF. The DNA for the CDR3 is TGTGCCACCAGTGAGGGGACACTCGACTACGAGCAGTACTTC.

The gene calls are TRBV30 and TRBJ2-1; D is possibly TRBD1 (6 bases). The germline gives CDR1 GTSNPN, CDR2 SVGIG (reference sequence). V was cut by 3 bases and J by 8 bases, with 17 bases left in between. The CDR3 runs 14 residues. The DNA of the CDR3 is TGTGCCTGGAGCCAGGGGTTCAGCGGTGATGAGCAGTTCTTC. It codes for CAWSQGFSGDEQFF.

This clonotype was detected once. The V gene is TRBV6-1, the J gene TRBJ2-7; D is perhaps TRBD2 (6 bases). The CDR3 sequence is 15 residues long. The germline CDR1 and CDR2 sequences are MNHNS and SASEGT. The germline V and J ends were trimmed by 2 bases and 4 bases, with 15 bases remaining between them. CDR3 loop: CASSERLRGVYEQYF. The CDR3 DNA is TGTGCCAGCAGTGAACGCCTTCGCGGGGTTTACGAGCAGTACTTC.

The chain joins TRBV7-9 to TRBJ1-5, with 9 bases aligning to TRBD1. V gave up 3 bases and J gave up 5 bases; unmatched junction bases: 2. Germline CDR1 reads SEHNR; CDR2 reads FQNEAQ (reference sequence). The CDR3 loop spans 14 amino acids. CDR3: CASSFGQGYQPQHF. As DNA, the CDR3 is TGTGCCAGCAGCTTTGGACAGGGGTATCAGCCCCAGCATTTT.

Comment on this clonotype: One end of the junction does not line up with germline, which may come from a read error. The chain carries TRBV9 and TRBJ2-3; weak D call: TRBD1 (6 bases). The CDR3 is 15 residues long. Germline V gene sequence: CDR1 SGDLS, CDR2 YYNGEE. The CDR3 bases are TGTGCCAGCAGCGCCGACAGGAATAGCACAGATACGCAGTATTTC. Protein product: CASSADRNSTDTQYF.

This chain connects TRBV20-1 to TRBJ2-3, with D perhaps given as TRBD1 or TRBD2 (5 bases each). The CDR3 has 16 residues. CDR1 is DFQATT and CDR2 is SNEGSKA in the germline V gene (reference sequence). Trimming stripped 0 bases from V and 2 bases from J, with 15 bases between. CDR3 coding DNA: TGCAGTGCTAGAGATTCGGGGACGTCGGACACAGATACGCAGTATTTT. This codes for CSARDSGTSDTDTQYF.

The chain combines TRBV15 with TRBJ2-7; possibly TRBD2 for D (6 bases). CDR3 length equals 16 residues. The V gene lost 0 bases and the J gene lost 2 bases, with 14 bases spanning the gap. The V gene's germline CDR1 is LNHNV and CDR2 YYDKDF (reference sequence). The CDR3 DNA is TGTGCCACCAGCAGAGATCTTCGGGAGTCCCCCTACGAGCAGTACTTC. It encodes CATSRDLRESPYEQYF.